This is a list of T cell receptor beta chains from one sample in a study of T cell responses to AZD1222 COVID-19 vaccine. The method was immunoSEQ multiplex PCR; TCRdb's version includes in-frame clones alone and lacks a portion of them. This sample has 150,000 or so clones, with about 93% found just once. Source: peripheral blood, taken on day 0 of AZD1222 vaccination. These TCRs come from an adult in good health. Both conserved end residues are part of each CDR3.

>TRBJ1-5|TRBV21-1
CASSFSGPQGQPQHF
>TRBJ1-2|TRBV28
CASSTGPGQNNYGYTF
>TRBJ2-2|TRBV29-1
CSVVGALTGELFF
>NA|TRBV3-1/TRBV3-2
CASSQGTGAYSNEQFF
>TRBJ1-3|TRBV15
CATSREQGLSGNTIYF
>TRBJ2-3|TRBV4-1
CASSPDRGTDTQYF
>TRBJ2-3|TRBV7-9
CASTPTSGASGGTQYF
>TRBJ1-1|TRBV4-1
CASSRGTTEAFF
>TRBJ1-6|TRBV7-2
CASSPRDRAVDSPLHF
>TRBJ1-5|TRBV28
CASSLSGRKNQPQHF
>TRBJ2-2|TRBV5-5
CASSHSGANTGELFF
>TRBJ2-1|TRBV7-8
CASSLGSSGRAANEQFF
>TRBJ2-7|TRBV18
CASSPPVGGDYEQYF
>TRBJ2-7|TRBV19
CASSTAASYEQYF
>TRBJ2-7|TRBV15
CATSRDLGGLVDEQYF
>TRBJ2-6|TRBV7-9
CASSLIRGQTGANVLTF
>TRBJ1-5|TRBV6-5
CASSSTGGLWQPQHF
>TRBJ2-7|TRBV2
CASGLIGSSYEQYF
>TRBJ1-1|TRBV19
CASSMAGLNTEAFF
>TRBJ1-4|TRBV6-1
CASSEFGRVEEKLFF
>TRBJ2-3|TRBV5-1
CASSLGRREYATDTQYF
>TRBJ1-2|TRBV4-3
CASSQRPGGGGYTF
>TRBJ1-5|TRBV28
CASSLLGYQPQHF
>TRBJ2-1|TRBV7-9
CASSPGLAGSSYNEQFF
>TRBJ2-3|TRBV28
CASSLRSAAALTDTQYF
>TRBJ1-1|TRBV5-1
CASSLNRGFTEAFF
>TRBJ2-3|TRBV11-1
CASSPGTSRDTQYF
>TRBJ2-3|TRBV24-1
CATSGGSRADTQYF
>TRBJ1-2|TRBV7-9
CASSSTAGTEDGYTF
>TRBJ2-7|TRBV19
CASKTSGGDSYEQYF
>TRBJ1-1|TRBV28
CASSLPPTGRAFF
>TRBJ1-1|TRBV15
CATSRGGTEAFF
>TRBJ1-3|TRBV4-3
CASSQTLSGNTIYF
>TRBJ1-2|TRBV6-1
CASSQQGANYGYTF
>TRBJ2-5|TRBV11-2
CASSHWLAEETQYF
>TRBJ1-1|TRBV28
CASSLSGNTEAFF
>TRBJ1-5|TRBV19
CASSLDRADQPQHF